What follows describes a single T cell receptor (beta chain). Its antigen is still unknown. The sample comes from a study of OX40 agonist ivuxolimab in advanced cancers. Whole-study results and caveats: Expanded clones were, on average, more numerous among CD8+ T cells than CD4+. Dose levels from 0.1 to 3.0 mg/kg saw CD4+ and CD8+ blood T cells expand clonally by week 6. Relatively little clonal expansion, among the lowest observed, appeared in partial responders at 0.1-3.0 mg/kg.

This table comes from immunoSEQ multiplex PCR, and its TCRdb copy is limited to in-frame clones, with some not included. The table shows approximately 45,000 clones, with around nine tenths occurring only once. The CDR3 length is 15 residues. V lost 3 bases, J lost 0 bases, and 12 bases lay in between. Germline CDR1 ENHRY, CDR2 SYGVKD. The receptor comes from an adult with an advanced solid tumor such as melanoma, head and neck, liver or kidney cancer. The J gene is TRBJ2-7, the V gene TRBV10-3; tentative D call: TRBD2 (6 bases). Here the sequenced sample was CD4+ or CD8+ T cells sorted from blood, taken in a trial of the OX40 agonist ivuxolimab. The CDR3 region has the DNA TGTGCCATCAGTGATATAGCGGCAAGCTCCTACGAGCAGTACTTC. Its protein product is CAISDIAASSYEQYF.